This T cell receptor (beta chain) was documented in a study of shared clonotypes between healthy human individuals. Into CD45RA+ naive and CD45RA-negative memory subsets, the CD4+ cells were split. This clone was seen just once. This CDR3 has 12 residues. CDR1 is GTSNPN, CDR2 SVGIG, per germline (reference sequence). The ends were cut back, 8 bases at V and 0 bases at J, with 10 bases in the middle. TCRdb keeps only in-frame clones here, not all; method: immunoSEQ multiplex PCR. The profile covers some 1.5 million clones, with 95% to 99% appearing a single time and 0.4% to 0.55% taken by the ten largest.

Specimen: naive CD4+ T cells sorted from blood. As to subset: CD45RA+ positively selected. The chain uses TRBV30 and TRBJ1-2; D call uncertain. The sequence was collected from a man in his thirties or forties in good health. CDR3 DNA: TGTGCCGGCAACAGAGCTAACTATGGCTACACCTTC. Translation: CAGNRANYGYTF.